One sample yielded the 9 T cell receptor beta chains listed below, sequenced in a study of T cells after posttransplantation cyclophosphamide. TCRdb keeps only in-frame clones here, not all; method: immunoSEQ multiplex PCR. The sample has around 30,000 clones; 80% to 90% are singletons. The specimen was PBMCs. These receptors all come from a middle-aged woman with a blood cancer, CMV-positive, and with a related stem cell donor.

The J gene is TRBJ2-7, the V gene TRBV18; 8 bases are a match to TRBD2. Trimming cost V 1 base and J 4 bases; bases outside gene matches: 6. This CDR3 has 15 amino acids. Germline CDR1 KGHSH, CDR2 LQKENI. The CDR3 sequence is CASSPQTGGPYEQYF. CDR3 in DNA: TGTGCCAGCTCACCACAAACGGGGGGGCCTTACGAGCAGTACTTC.

The rearrangement uses TRBV5-1 and TRBJ2-2; D gene ambiguous. The CDR3 consists of 18 residues. V shed 0 bases and J shed 8 bases, with 23 bases lying between them. The germline CDR1 and CDR2 sequences are SGHRS and YFSETQ. CDR3 sequence: CASSLDRTGSRTGGELFF. The CDR3 coding sequence is TGCGCCAGCAGCTTGGATAGAACCGGATCGCGTACCGGGGGGGAGCTGTTTTTT.

This clone has just a few counts. V usage is TRBV10-1 and J usage is TRBJ2-1, with 10 positions matching TRBD2. Looked up from germline, CDR1 is WNHNN and CDR2 is SYGVQD (reference sequence). CDR3 size: 15 residues. V was pared by 2 bases and J by 12 bases, with 10 bases of the junction left unmatched. The DNA for the CDR3 is TGCGCCAGCAGTGAGACTCTGGCTAGCGGGGGTCCGCAGTTCTTC. Protein product: CASSETLASGGPQFF.

The chain employs TRBV5-1 and TRBJ1-4, with a possible D match to TRBD1 (6 bases). The CDR3 loop spans 16 amino acids. V was cut by 0 bases and J by 2 bases, with 11 bases left in between. Germline V gene data show CDR1 as SGHRS and CDR2 as YFSETQ. The CDR3 DNA reads TGCGCCAGCAGCTTGGTAGGGCAGGGGACTAATGAAAAACTGTTTTTT. Its translation is CASSLVGQGTNEKLFF.

Turning to this clone: Relative to the germline gene, one junction end is altered; a read error may explain this. The V gene is TRBV7-6, the J gene TRBJ2-7; 8 nucleotides agree with TRBD1. The CDR3 has 12 residues. Germline V lookup: CDR1 SGHVS, CDR2 FNYEAQ. The DNA for the CDR3 is TGTGCCAGCAGCCGGATGGAGGACAGGGCCCCTTTC. Amino acid sequence: CASSRMEDRAPF.

The chain links TRBV5-1 to TRBJ2-7; TRBD1 matches at 7 bases. Germline CDR1 SGHRS, CDR2 YFSETQ. The CDR3 totals 14 residues. The V gene end was trimmed by 0 bases and the J gene end by 3 bases; junction bases not matched to a gene: 3. The chain's CDR3 is CASSLEGQNYEQYF. The CDR3 DNA follows: TGCGCCAGCAGCTTGGAGGGACAGAACTACGAGCAGTACTTC.

The gene calls are TRBV12-5 and TRBJ2-1; 7 bases line up with TRBD2. This CDR3 is built from 15 residues. V lost 6 bases, J lost 4 bases, and 9 bases stayed unmatched. Germline V CDR1 and CDR2: LGHNT, FRNRAP. CDR3 region: CASGGGGSGYNEQFF. The DNA for the CDR3 is TGTGCTAGTGGCGGTGGTGGTAGCGGGTACAATGAGCAGTTCTTC.

J is TRBJ2-1 and V is TRBV5-4; the D is unclear. The germline gives CDR1 SGHNT, CDR2 YYREEE (reference sequence). The V end was cut by 9 bases, the J end by 1 base, with 11 bases between. This CDR3 comprises 13 residues. The CDR3 here is CATIGGSYNEQFF. DNA of the CDR3: TGTGCCACCATTGGCGGATCCTACAATGAGCAGTTCTTC.

This chain links TRBV7-2 with TRBJ2-1, with TRBD2 identical over 13 bases. From germline, CDR1 is SGHTA and CDR2 FQGNSA. The CDR3 consists of 18 residues. J lost 6 bases, V lost 3 bases, and 11 bases had no gene match. In DNA form, the CDR3 reads TGTGCCAGCAGCTTTAGACTAACTAGCGGGGGGGCCCCCAATGAGCAGTTCTTC. Protein sequence: CASSFRLTSGGAPNEQFF.